This TCR beta chain is drawn from a study of neoadjuvant anti-PD-1 for oral cavity cancer. Study-level background: Patients without progression received a fourth nivolumab dose around day 43, then surgical resection on days 50-56.

Germline CDR1 MDHEN, CDR2 SYDVKM. The V and J ends lost 5 bases and 9 bases respectively, with 5 bases between them. The CDR3 extends over 10 amino acids. This sample's time point: after neoadjuvant nivolumab, at surgical resection. Most PBMC samples had approximately 440 ng input DNA in six replicates. TCRdb keeps only in-frame clones here, not all; method: immunoSEQ multiplex PCR. The table lists more than 13,000 clones, 60% to 75% of them singletons. The receptor comes from a person aged 35-79 years with oral cavity squamous cell carcinoma. Material: PBMCs, obtained after nivolumab (anti-PD-1) treatment. The chain combines TRBV28 with TRBJ1-5; D is undetermined. The CDR3 nucleotides are TGTGCCAGCAGTATCGGGCCCCAGCATTTT. Residues: CASSIGPQHF.